The 25 T cell receptor beta chains below were found in one sample sequenced in a study of CD8 T cells in ankylosing spondylitis. Overall study results and limits: Seven or eight highly homologous variants made up a TCR beta motif, and this motif appeared characteristic of ankylosing spondylitis blood.

These receptors lack a known antigen. Via MiXCR, TCRdb re-called the 5' RACE reads, giving one row per CDR3 protein. This table has approximately 550,000 distinct CDR3 sequences, roughly an eighth appearing once. The source material was blood, either unsorted or a sorted T cell fraction (not recorded which). Receptors were obtained from a male donor with ankylosing spondylitis.

This clonotype was recorded a few times. V and J are TRBV29-1 and TRBJ2-4; D tentatively reads TRBD1 or TRBD2 (5 bases each). The CDR3 runs 15 residues. CDR1 and CDR2 (germline): SQVTM, ANQGSEA. V lost 3 bases and J 0 bases, leaving 12 bases between the germline ends. The CDR3 nucleotides are TGCAGCGTTGAGGATTCGGGACGAGCCAAAAACATTCAGTACTTC. This encodes CSVEDSGRAKNIQYF. The full variable domain, rest sourced from reference TRBV29-1 and TRBJ2-4, is SAVISQKPSRDICQRGTSLTIQCQVDSQVTMMFWYRQQPGQSLTLIATANQGSEATYESGFVIDKFPISRPNLTFSTLTVSNMSPEDSSIYLCSVEDSGRAKNIQYFGAGTRLSVL.

A few counts support this clonotype. This chain links TRBV4-2 with TRBJ2-1; TRBD2 matches 16 bases. CDR1 is LGHNA, CDR2 YNFKEQ, per germline. This CDR3 is 19 amino acids long. V shed 2 bases and J 4 bases; nucleotides not matched to a gene: 8. CDR3 protein: CASSQRVAGLAGGYNEQFF. The CDR3 DNA reads as TGTGCCAGCAGCCAAAGGGTAGCGGGACTAGCGGGAGGGTACAATGAGCAGTTCTTC.

There are a few counts of this clonotype. A read error may explain this, as a much larger clone is one base away. The chain is built from TRBV7-2 and TRBJ2-2; D not certain. The CDR3 totals 11 residues. Germline V gives CDR1 SGHTA, CDR2 FQGNSA. DNA of the CDR3: TGTGCCAGCAGCCGCACCCGGGAGCTGTTTTTT. Encoded protein: CASSRTRELFF.

This clonotype has ten or more counts. The chain couples TRBV20-1 to TRBJ2-1; 9 bases agree with TRBD2. The CDR3 is 14 residues long. Germline CDR1 is DFQATT and CDR2 is SNEGSKA (reference sequence). The J segment lost 6 bases and the V segment lost 1 base, leaving 4 bases of the junction unmatched. CDR3 in amino acids: CSARGLAGTNEQFF. The CDR3 DNA sequence: TGCAGTGCTAGAGGTCTAGCGGGGACCAATGAGCAGTTCTTC.

This clonotype was observed at least ten times. The chain has TRBV5-1 and TRBJ2-7; 13 bases are a match to TRBD2. Germline CDR1 SGHRS, CDR2 YFSETQ. The CDR3 runs to 17 residues. V shed 4 bases, J shed 3 bases, and the junction held 10 bases outside the gene matches. The CDR3 loop is CASSPGLAGANDYEQYF. The CDR3 coding sequence is TGCGCCAGCAGCCCCGGACTAGCGGGGGCGAATGACTACGAGCAGTACTTC.

This clonotype was observed a few times. V is TRBV7-2 and J is TRBJ2-3; TRBD1 aligns across 8 bases. Per the germline V gene, CDR1 is SGHTA and CDR2 is FQGNSA. V lost 4 bases and J lost 9; bases outside the gene matches: 9. The CDR3 consists of 14 residues. The CDR3, as DNA: TGTGCCAGCAGCTCCCCAGACAGGGGAGGAACGCAGTATTTT. As protein: CASSSPDRGGTQYF.

The V gene is TRBV7-8, the J gene TRBJ2-5, with a weak D call TRBD2 (6 bases). This CDR3 region has 15 residues. Trimming removed 5 bases at V and 5 bases at J, with 18 bases between. Germline V gives CDR1 SGHVS, CDR2 FQNEAQ. CDR3 residues: CASSGPGLLGETQYF. The CDR3 DNA reads as TGTGCCAGCAGCGGCCCGGGACTCTTAGGGGAGACCCAGTACTTC.

This clonotype has just a few counts. V gene TRBV5-1 combines with J gene TRBJ2-5; the D gene is possibly TRBD1 (5 bases). Trimming left V 6 bases short and J 5 bases short, with 14 bases between. CDR1 is SGHRS, CDR2 YFSETQ, per germline. The CDR3 runs to 13 residues. The CDR3 DNA is TGCGCCAGCACCCTGGGAAAGGGGGAGACCCAGTACTTC. Its protein product is CASTLGKGETQYF.

This clonotype was detected ten times or more. The chain recombines TRBV5-1 with TRBJ2-1; TRBD1 is a possible D gene (5 bases). Germline V gene sequence: CDR1 SGHRS, CDR2 YFSETQ. The CDR3 extends over 14 amino acids. The germline V and J ends were trimmed by 0 bases and 8 bases, with 12 bases remaining between them. CDR3 sequence: CASSLAQGKDEQFF. In DNA, the CDR3 is TGCGCCAGCAGCTTGGCCCAGGGTAAGGATGAGCAGTTCTTC.

Notes on this clonotype: The junction does not match germline at one end; this may be a read error. The chain recombines TRBV20-1 with TRBJ2-1, with 14 bases identical to TRBD2. CDR3 length: 16 amino acids. The germline V gene encodes CDR1 DFQATT and CDR2 SNEGSKA (reference sequence). The DNA of the CDR3 is TGCAGTGCTAGAGAGACTAGCGGGAGGGCCTATAATGAGCAGTTCTTC. It specifies CSARETSGRAYNEQFF.

The table lists this clonotype with a few counts. This chain joins TRBV10-3 and TRBJ2-3; perhaps TRBD2 as D (6 bases). V lost 6 bases and J lost 1, with 17 bases in between. CDR3 size: 16 residues. The germline V gene encodes CDR1 ENHRY and CDR2 SYGVKD. The CDR3 DNA reads as TGTGCCATCAGGATCTTCGGGAGAGAGGGCACAGATACGCAGTATTTT. This encodes CAIRIFGREGTDTQYF.

This chain links TRBV7-8 with TRBJ1-2; no clear D. Germline V gives CDR1 SGHVS, CDR2 FQNEAQ. Trimming took 5 bases from V and 6 from J, leaving 22 bases between them. This CDR3 region has 16 residues. CDR3 nucleotide sequence: TGTGCCAGCAGCCCACGGGGAGGACTCTCCTGGAATGGCTACACCTTC. Amino acids: CASSPRGGLSWNGYTF.

V and J are TRBV2 and TRBJ2-1, with 12 bases aligning to TRBD2. CDR1 and CDR2 from the germline V gene are SNHLY and FYNNEI. This CDR3 has 12 amino acids. The J segment lost 16 bases and the V segment lost 4 bases, leaving 5 bases of the junction unmatched. CDR3 in amino acids: CASSVRLAGEFF. CDR3 nucleotides: TGTGCCAGCAGTGTTAGACTAGCGGGGGAATTCTTC. Full variable domain (rest looked up from reference TRBV2 and TRBJ2-1): EPEVTQTPSHQVTQMGQEVILRCVPISNHLYFYWYRQILGQKVEFLVSFYNNEISEKSEIFDDQFSVERPDGSNFTLKIRSTKLEDSAMYFCASSVRLAGEFFGPGTRLTVL.

The chain uses TRBV10-3 and TRBJ2-6, with a weak D call TRBD1 (6 bases). With 5 bases removed from V and 0 bases from J, the gap between germline ends came to 14 bases. Germline lookup yields CDR1 ENHRY and CDR2 SYGVKD. The CDR3 sequence is 17 residues long. CDR3 nucleotide sequence: TGTGCCATCAGTAGCCCCGGGACAAGCTCTGGGGCCAACGTCCTGACTTTC. Translation: CAISSPGTSSGANVLTF.

The rearrangement links TRBV7-9 to TRBJ2-1; 8 nucleotides match TRBD1. Losses at the gene ends were 4 bases for V and 0 bases for J; bases not matched to a gene: 5. The germline CDR1 and CDR2 sequences are SEHNR and FQNEAQ (reference sequence). The CDR3 has 16 residues. CDR3: CASSSNRGSSYNEQFF. CDR3 in DNA: TGTGCCAGCAGCTCAAACAGGGGGAGCTCCTACAATGAGCAGTTCTTC.

This clonotype was detected many times. This chain connects TRBV14 to TRBJ2-1; a weak D match, TRBD2 (5 bases). This CDR3 region has 15 residues. With 1 base removed from V and 0 bases from J, the gap between germline ends came to 7 bases. Germline-derived CDR1 and CDR2 are SGHDN and FVKESK. The CDR3 DNA is TGTGCCAGCAGCCAAGTGGCGGGCTCCTACAATGAGCAGTTCTTC. It yields the protein CASSQVAGSYNEQFF.

This clonotype was counted at least ten times. The chain has TRBV12-3 or TRBV12-4 and TRBJ2-1; 9 bases are a match to TRBD2. The CDR3 totals 15 residues. J gave up 2 bases and V 5 bases, and 4 bases lay outside the gene matches. The DNA for the CDR3 is TGTGCCAGCAGTGCAGGACTAGCGACCTACAATGAGCAGTTCTTC. Residues: CASSAGLATYNEQFF.

This chain links TRBV20-1 with TRBJ2-1; no reliable D call. V dropped 5 bases and J dropped 4 bases, with 15 bases sitting between them. Per germline, CDR1 DFQATT and CDR2 SNEGSKA (reference sequence). The CDR3 has 14 residues. CDR3 in amino acids: CSAHRAPSYNEQFF. CDR3 bases: TGCAGTGCTCACCGGGCCCCTTCTTACAATGAGCAGTTCTTC.

This clonotype appeared a few times. The genes are TRBV4-1 and TRBJ2-3; 7 bases are a match to TRBD1. There are 16 residues in the CDR3. CDR1 and CDR2 from the germline V gene are MGHRA and YSYEKL. V lost 4 bases and J lost 2; bases outside the gene matches: 9. The CDR3 reads CASSRGRQGYTDTQYF. CDR3 DNA: TGCGCCAGCAGCCGGGGCAGACAGGGATACACAGATACGCAGTATTTT.

This clonotype was recorded many times. The V and J genes are TRBV2 and TRBJ1-6; D may be TRBD1 (5 bases). The CDR3 loop spans 15 amino acids. V gave up 7 bases and J gave up 11 bases, with 21 bases separating them. From germline, CDR1 is SNHLY and CDR2 FYNNEI. Here the CDR3 DNA reads TGTGCCAGCACCGCGGTTCAACGGACATCTGCACCCCTCCACTTT. As protein: CASTAVQRTSAPLHF. Variable domain in full (rest from reference TRBV2 and TRBJ1-6): EPEVTQTPSHQVTQMGQEVILRCVPISNHLYFYWYRQILGQKVEFLVSFYNNEISEKSEIFDDQFSVERPDGSNFTLKIRSTKLEDSAMYFCASTAVQRTSAPLHFGNGTRLTVT.

This clonotype was counted between two and nine times. The V call is TRBV7-8, the J call TRBJ1-1; TRBD1 aligns across 7 bases. The V gene's germline CDR1 is SGHVS and CDR2 FQNEAQ. V lost 5 bases to trimming and J lost 4 bases; unmatched junction nucleotides: 7. The length of the CDR3 is 14 residues. The CDR3 sequence is CASSRGQVATEAFF. As DNA, the CDR3 is TGTGCCAGCAGCCGAGGACAGGTGGCCACTGAAGCTTTCTTT.

The chain has TRBV19 and TRBJ2-5; 7 bases map to TRBD2. CDR1 and CDR2 (germline): LNHDA, SQIVND (reference sequence). This CDR3 has 14 residues. V dropped 3 bases and J dropped 3; count of bases not matched to a gene: 4. CDR3 nucleotides: TGTGCCAGTAGTATCCCCGGGAGGAAAGAGACCCAGTACTTC. This sequence encodes CASSIPGRKETQYF.

This clonotype was counted between two and nine times. This rearrangement joins TRBV20-1 to TRBJ2-1, with TRBD1 as a possible D gene (5 bases). The V and J ends lost 3 bases and 10 bases respectively, with 16 bases between them. Per germline, CDR1 DFQATT and CDR2 SNEGSKA (reference sequence). This CDR3 region has 13 residues. This chain's CDR3 is CSARNPRAGEQFF. CDR3 nucleotide sequence: TGCAGTGCTAGGAACCCCAGGGCCGGGGAGCAGTTCTTC.

This clonotype came up many times. V usage is TRBV5-1 and J usage is TRBJ2-7; D is tentatively TRBD1 or TRBD2 (5 bases each). V was clipped by 4 bases and J by 2 bases, with 13 bases between them. The CDR3 spans 14 residues. Looked up from germline, CDR1 is SGHRS and CDR2 is YFSETQ. The CDR3 DNA reads as TGCGCCAGCAGCCTAAGGGACGCACCCTACGAGCAGTACTTC. Amino acid sequence: CASSLRDAPYEQYF.

A few counts support this clonotype. V usage is TRBV14 and J usage is TRBJ2-2, with a tentative D call TRBD1 (6 bases). V was clipped by 2 bases and J by 2 bases, with 12 bases between them. Germline V CDR1 and CDR2: SGHDN, FVKESK. This CDR3 is built from 16 residues. The CDR3 sequence: CASSQSGTINTGELFF. DNA of the CDR3: TGTGCCAGCAGCCAATCAGGGACAATAAACACCGGGGAGCTGTTTTTT.